A selection of T cell receptor beta chains follows, all from one sample in a study of early T cells in non-severe SARS-CoV-2 infection. TCRdb itself ran the 5' RACE reads through MiXCR, one entry per CDR3 protein. The sample has around 45,000 distinct CDR3 sequences; 4% are singletons. Input material: whole blood. The source of these receptors is an adult who was a healthcare worker with PCR-confirmed SARS-CoV-2 infection or an uninfected control (not recorded which). CDR3s include the opening cysteine and the closing phenylalanine or tryptophan. A D gene is named only where the DNA matches it firmly. Size is stated for part of the rows, as once, few or many counts, or as a class when the clone is expanded.

many TRBJ2-7 12 TRBV7-9 . CASSSTSYEQYF TGTGCCAGCAGCTCTACGTCTTACGAGCAGTACTTC
many TRBJ2-3 17 TRBV9 TRBD2 CASSVRLAGASTDTQYF TGTGCCAGCAGCGTCCGACTAGCGGGGGCCTCCACAGATACGCAGTATTTT
many TRBJ2-5 15 TRBV7-2 TRBD2 CASSTGLAGGGTQYF TGTGCCAGCAGCACGGGACTAGCGGGAGGGGGGACCCAGTACTTC
many TRBJ1-1 15 TRBV2 . CASSEAAAGDTEAFF TGTGCCAGCAGTGAAGCGGCGGCGGGGGACACTGAAGCTTTCTTT
many TRBJ1-5 14 TRBV18 . CASSEQYSNQPQHF TGTGCCAGCTCAGAGCAGTATAGCAATCAGCCCCAGCATTTT
many TRBJ2-1 14 TRBV2 . CASSVALWMGEQFF TGTGCCAGCAGTGTCGCCCTATGGATGGGTGAGCAGTTCTTC
many TRBJ2-7 14 TRBV12-3/TRBV12-4 TRBD2 CASSRSGGAAEQYF TGTGCCAGCAGCCGAAGCGGGGGGGCCGCCGAGCAGTACTTC
many TRBJ2-3 17 TRBV7-2 . CASSLGGGITSTDTQYF TGTGCCAGCAGCTTAGGTGGAGGGATCACTAGCACAGATACGCAGTATTTT
many TRBJ2-5 14 TRBV12-3/TRBV12-4 . CASSPQGHQETQYF TGTGCCAGCAGTCCCCAGGGTCACCAAGAGACCCAGTACTTC
many TRBJ1-3 15 TRBV20-1 . CSARGPDLFGNTIYF TGCAGTGCTAGAGGGCCGGATCTCTTCGGGAACACCATATATTTT
. TRBJ2-2 14 TRBV20-1 . CSAARGLGTGELFF TGCAGTGCTGCCAGGGGCCTAGGCACCGGGGAGCTGTTTTTT
many TRBJ2-7 13 TRBV29-1 TRBD2 CSVVGLASYEQYF TGCAGCGTTGTTGGACTAGCAAGCTACGAGCAGTACTTC
many TRBJ2-3 16 TRBV6-6 TRBD2 CASGETSGVSTDTQYF TGTGCCAGCGGGGAGACTAGCGGAGTGAGCACAGATACGCAGTATTTT
many TRBJ2-6 15 TRBV18 . CASSPPDSGANVLTF TGTGCCAGCTCACCACCCGACTCTGGGGCCAACGTCCTGACTTTC
many TRBJ1-1 17 TRBV14 . CASSQEVGGNLNTEAFF TGTGCCAGCAGCCAAGAGGTCGGCGGAAACTTGAACACTGAAGCTTTCTTT
many TRBJ2-7 18 TRBV5-1 TRBD2 CASSWPSGRGRSSYEQYF TGCGCCAGCAGCTGGCCCAGCGGGAGAGGCCGGTCGTCCTACGAGCAGTACTTC
many TRBJ1-3 15 TRBV7-6 . CASSLLEDSGNTIYF TGTGCCAGCAGCTTACTGGAGGACTCTGGAAACACCATATATTTT
. TRBJ2-7 18 TRBV14 . CASSQDDILGGYVYEQYF TGTGCCAGCAGCCAAGATGACATCCTAGGCGGCTATGTCTACGAGCAGTACTTC
many TRBJ1-2 14 TRBV2 . CASKIVLPGIGYTF TGTGCCAGCAAGATCGTTTTACCGGGCATTGGCTACACCTTC
many TRBJ2-7 15 TRBV20-1 TRBD2 CSASPSGRVAYEQYF TGCAGTGCTAGTCCTAGCGGGAGGGTCGCCTACGAGCAGTACTTC
many TRBJ2-7 14 TRBV27 . CASSWEGPSYEQYF TGTGCCAGCAGTTGGGAAGGCCCATCCTACGAGCAGTACTTC
few TRBJ2-1 13 TRBV5-4 . CASSRGTYNEQFF TGTGCCAGCTCCCGGGGCACTTACAATGAGCAGTTCTTC
. TRBJ1-1 15 TRBV6-4 . CASSDWEGSNTEAFF TGTGCCAGCAGTGACTGGGAGGGATCGAACACTGAAGCTTTCTTT
. TRBJ1-5 14 TRBV7-8 . CASSVMESNQPQHF TGTGCCAGCAGCGTAATGGAGAGCAATCAGCCCCAGCATTTT
many TRBJ2-3 11 TRBV20-1 . CSASLLDTQYF TGCAGTGCTAGCCTTTTGGATACGCAGTATTTT
many TRBJ2-5 13 TRBV4-1 . CASSQYGQETQYF TGCGCCAGCAGCCAATACGGACAAGAGACCCAGTACTTC
many TRBJ1-6 16 TRBV7-6 . CASSLLGGGAVSPLHF TGTGCCAGCAGCTTACTGGGGGGGGGCGCCGTTTCACCCCTCCACTTT
many TRBJ2-7 14 TRBV7-8 . CASSLGVSGHEQYF TGTGCCAGCAGCTTGGGGGTCTCGGGCCACGAGCAGTACTTC
once TRBJ1-6 14 TRBV5-6 TRBD1 CASSLRDRVSPLHF TGTGCCAGCAGCCTCCGGGACAGGGTCTCACCCCTCCACTTT
many TRBJ1-6 14 TRBV5-1 TRBD1 CASSLQGAHSPLHF TGCGCCAGCAGCTTGCAGGGGGCGCATTCACCCCTCCACTTT
many TRBJ2-6 17 TRBV12-3/TRBV12-4 . CASTSPLVGTGANVLTF TGTGCCAGCACTTCCCCGCTGGTTGGTACTGGGGCCAACGTCCTGACTTTC
many TRBJ2-7 15 TRBV7-9 . CASSLSRGFAYEQYF TGTGCCAGCAGCTTATCGAGGGGGTTCGCCTACGAGCAGTACTTC
many TRBJ1-6 16 TRBV20-1 . CSARDPQGTYNSPLHF TGCAGTGCTAGAGATCCCCAGGGCACTTATAATTCACCCCTCCACTTT
many TRBJ2-1 14 TRBV5-1 TRBD2 CASSLHRGGNEQFF TGCGCCAGCAGCTTGCATCGGGGGGGCAATGAGCAGTTCTTC
many TRBJ2-1 15 TRBV18 TRBD2 CASSPSGGANNEQFF TGTGCCAGCTCACCAAGCGGGGGGGCTAACAATGAGCAGTTCTTC
many TRBJ1-6 12 TRBV12-3/TRBV12-4 . CASSFDNSPLHF TGTGCCAGCAGTTTTGACAATTCACCCCTCCACTTT
. TRBJ1-5 16 TRBV12-3/TRBV12-4 TRBD1 CASRNRDRGPNQPQHF TGTGCCAGCAGGAACCGGGACAGGGGGCCCAATCAGCCCCAGCATTTT
many TRBJ2-1 12 TRBV11-2 . CASSLGYNEQFF TGTGCCAGCAGCCTGGGGTACAATGAGCAGTTCTTC
many TRBJ1-3 15 TRBV6-6 . CASSFGQPPGNTIYF TGTGCCAGCAGTTTTGGACAGCCTCCTGGAAACACCATATATTTT
many TRBJ1-5 13 TRBV6-2/TRBV6-3 . CASQRNSNQPQHF TGTGCCAGCCAAAGAAATAGCAATCAGCCCCAGCATTTT
. TRBJ2-7 14 TRBV12-3/TRBV12-4 . CASSKGVKVDEQYF TGTGCCAGCAGCAAAGGGGTTAAAGTCGACGAGCAGTACTTC